The 29 T cell receptor beta chains below come from one sample, sequenced in a study of identical twins. TCRdb itself ran the 5' RACE reads through MiXCR, one entry per CDR3 protein. This table holds roughly 230,000 distinct CDR3 sequences, about 8.3% found once. The sample was also linked to a second study, of yellow fever vaccine responses in identical twins.

The sequenced sample consisted of CD8+ T cells sorted from blood. Receptors were obtained from a woman between 18 and 30 years old in good health.

This clonotype was found a few times. This chain uses TRBV9 with TRBJ2-7; 7 bases match TRBD1. V was clipped by 4 bases and J by 4 bases; unmatched bases: 8. The CDR3 loop spans 14 amino acids. The germline V gene encodes CDR1 SGDLS and CDR2 YYNGEE. The CDR3 nucleotides read TGTGCCAGCAGCCCACAGGGACAGAATTACGAGCAGTACTTC. This codes for CASSPQGQNYEQYF.

This chain uses TRBV7-2 with TRBJ2-7; D remains unclear. The CDR3 contains 13 residues. Germline CDR1 is SGHTA and CDR2 is FQGNSA. V dropped 2 bases and J dropped 4 bases, with 9 bases sitting between them. CDR3: CASSLNGLYEQYF. CDR3 DNA sequence: TGTGCCAGCAGCTTAAACGGGTTGTACGAGCAGTACTTC.

This clonotype was observed at least ten times. This chain connects TRBV6-5 to TRBJ2-5; either TRBD1 or TRBD2 may supply D (5 bases each). V lost 0 bases and J lost 1, with 9 bases in between. Germline assignment: CDR1 MNHEY and CDR2 SVGAGI. This CDR3 is built from 15 residues. Here the CDR3 reads CASSYSRDVQETQYF. The CDR3 DNA is TGTGCCAGCAGTTACTCTCGGGACGTCCAAGAGACCCAGTACTTC.

V and J are TRBV5-1 and TRBJ2-7; no clear D. The germline V gene has CDR1 SGHRS and CDR2 YFSETQ. CDR3 length: 15 amino acids. V was trimmed by 4 bases and J by 5 bases, leaving 19 bases between them. CDR3 in DNA: TGCGCCAGCAGCCGTGACCTAACTCTCGAGGACGAGCAGTACTTC. The encoded protein is CASSRDLTLEDEQYF.

The chain carries TRBV20-1 and TRBJ1-1; 7 bases agree with TRBD1. The germline CDR1 and CDR2 sequences are DFQATT and SNEGSKA (reference sequence). This CDR3 is 14 amino acids long. Trimming took 5 bases from V and 8 from J; bases not matched to a gene: 14. CDR3 nucleotide sequence: TGCAGTGCTGGAACTAGGACAGGCAGGGGCGAAGCTTTCTTT. Translated, it gives CSAGTRTGRGEAFF.

Remarks on this clonotype: Relative to the germline gene, one junction end is altered; a read error may explain this. The V gene is TRBV29-1, the J gene TRBJ1-1; possible D gene TRBD1, 5 bases. CDR1 SQVTM and CDR2 ANQGSEA come from the germline V gene. The CDR3 runs to 13 residues. CDR3 sequence reads: CSVDDGAEGNSAF. CDR3 bases: TGCAGCGTTGACGACGGGGCCGAAGGGAATTCAGCGTTT.

The chain combines TRBV27 with TRBJ2-7, with 7 bases identical to TRBD2. Trimming removed 2 bases from V and 1 base from J; junction bases left unmatched: 2. The CDR3 extends over 14 amino acids. Germline V gives CDR1 MNHEY, CDR2 SMNVEV (reference sequence). CDR3 DNA: TGTGCCAGCAGTTTAAGCGGGGTATCCTACGAGCAGTACTTC. Its protein is CASSLSGVSYEQYF.

This clonotype was detected only a few times. The rearrangement links TRBV27 to TRBJ2-3, with 7 bases fitting TRBD2. This CDR3 spans 17 amino acids. CDR1 is MNHEY, CDR2 SMNVEV, per germline (reference sequence). V dropped 4 bases and J dropped 2; count of bases not matched to a gene: 12. CDR3 region: CASSSLPGTTYTDTQYF. The CDR3 DNA reads TGTGCCAGCAGTTCCCTCCCCGGGACTACCTACACAGATACGCAGTATTTT.

This clonotype was seen a few times. The chain carries TRBV7-2 and TRBJ2-7; maybe TRBD2 (5 bases). Germline-derived CDR1 and CDR2 are SGHTA and FQGNSA. CDR3 length: 15 residues. Trimming pared 5 bases from V and 3 bases from J, leaving 17 bases between. For the CDR3, the DNA is TGTGCCAGCAGCATCTCGTCGGACTTTAGCTACGAGCAGTACTTC. Translated: CASSISSDFSYEQYF.

The V gene is TRBV11-2, the J gene TRBJ2-1; no reliable D call. The CDR3 is 15 residues long. Trimming stripped 0 bases from V and 3 bases from J, with 9 bases between. In germline, CDR1 is SGHAT, CDR2 FQNNGV. The CDR3 loop is CASSLDGDLYNEQFF. The DNA of the CDR3 is TGTGCCAGCAGCTTAGATGGCGACCTCTACAATGAGCAGTTCTTC.

This clonotype occurred a few times. The CDR3 region has the DNA TGTGCCAGCAGTCTTCTGGGTCTCGTCGAGCGGGGAAACATTCAGTACTTC. This codes for CASSLLGLVERGNIQYF. The chain has TRBV12-3 or TRBV12-4 and TRBJ2-4; TRBD2 matches 7 bases. This CDR3 region has 17 residues. Trimming cost V 5 bases and J 6 bases; bases outside gene matches: 16.

This chain joins TRBV5-1 and TRBJ2-6; 8 nucleotides line up with TRBD1. The length of the CDR3 is 19 residues. V lost 7 bases and J lost 1; bases outside the gene matches: 16. Germline-derived CDR1 and CDR2 are SGHRS and YFSETQ. The CDR3 loop is CASVSPSGTGSSGANVLTF. The CDR3 DNA follows: TGCGCCAGCGTATCCCCCTCTGGGACAGGCTCATCTGGGGCCAACGTCCTGACTTTC.

The rearrangement joins TRBV27 to TRBJ2-5, with D unclear. CDR1 is MNHEY and CDR2 is SMNVEV in the germline V gene (reference sequence). Trimming pared 5 bases from V and 5 bases from J, leaving 6 bases between. This CDR3 is 11 amino acids long. The CDR3 loop is CASSDEETQYF. CDR3 DNA: TGTGCCAGCAGTGACGAGGAGACCCAGTACTTC.

This clonotype was observed at least ten times. This sequence joins TRBV4-2 and TRBJ2-7, with 9 nucleotides matching TRBD2. Germline CDR1 LGHNA, CDR2 YNFKEQ. There are 16 residues in the CDR3. V lost 3 bases to trimming and J lost 2 bases; unmatched junction nucleotides: 8. The CDR3 sequence is CASSHQPGTSTYEQYF. For the CDR3, the DNA is TGTGCCAGCAGCCACCAACCCGGGACTAGCACCTACGAGCAGTACTTC.

This clonotype was detected a few times. This chain links TRBV20-1 with TRBJ2-2; D is ambiguous. Trimming removed 2 bases at V and 5 bases at J, with 9 bases between. CDR1 DFQATT and CDR2 SNEGSKA come from the germline V gene (reference sequence). The CDR3 is made up of 13 amino acids. Here the CDR3 DNA reads TGCAGTGCTAGACCCCTTTATACCGGGGAGCTGTTTTTT. Translation: CSARPLYTGELFF.

This rearrangement joins TRBV3-1 to TRBJ2-1; weak D call: TRBD1 (6 bases). CDR3 length equals 17 residues. Germline-derived CDR1 and CDR2 are LGHDT and YNNKEL (reference sequence). V was trimmed by 1 base and J by 5 bases, leaving 18 bases between them. CDR3 coding DNA: TGTGCCAGCAGCCAAGTGGTTGCCAGGGGTGCGGACAATGAGCAGTTCTTC. It specifies CASSQVVARGADNEQFF.

This chain links TRBV9 with TRBJ2-7; D remains unclear. Deletions cut 0 bases from V and 6 bases from J, with 16 bases between. CDR3 length: 15 amino acids. From germline, CDR1 is SGDLS and CDR2 YYNGEE. CDR3 sequence (DNA): TGTGCCAGCAGCGTAGGCACATCGGATCGGCGCGAGCAGTACTTC. Its protein product is CASSVGTSDRREQYF.

There are a few counts of this clonotype. The V gene is TRBV24-1, the J gene TRBJ2-3, with D uncertain. The CDR3 has 14 residues. V was trimmed by 2 bases and J by 4 bases, leaving 9 bases between them. Per the germline V gene, CDR1 is KGHDR and CDR2 is SFDVKD. The CDR3 DNA follows: TGTGCCACCAGTGATTGGCAAGACTCAGATACGCAGTATTTT. This translates into CATSDWQDSDTQYF.

The gene calls are TRBV4-1 and TRBJ2-4, with 7 positions matching TRBD2. Germline V gene sequence: CDR1 MGHRA, CDR2 YSYEKL. The CDR3 runs to 15 residues. The V gene end was trimmed by 2 bases and the J gene end by 5 bases; junction bases not matched to a gene: 6. The CDR3 is CASSQPRLAQNIQYF. CDR3 nucleotides: TGCGCCAGCAGCCAACCGAGACTAGCACAAAACATTCAGTACTTC.

This clonotype appeared many times. J is TRBJ2-2 and V is TRBV12-3 or TRBV12-4, with D perhaps given as TRBD1 or TRBD2 (6 bases each). Trimming shortened V by 7 bases and J by 6 bases, and 15 bases separated the two germline ends. This CDR3 spans 14 amino acids. The CDR3 DNA sequence: TGTGCCAGCAAAGGGGGGCCATGGCCCGGGGAGCTGTTTTTT. This gives the protein CASKGGPWPGELFF.

This clonotype has a handful of counts. The chain joins TRBV19 to TRBJ2-3, with D possibly TRBD1 on 6 matching bases. The CDR3 runs 13 residues. The V gene's germline CDR1 is LNHDA and CDR2 SQIVND (reference sequence). V lost 6 bases, J lost 2 bases, and 9 bases lay in between. The CDR3 DNA follows: TGTGCCAGTAGCTGGACAGACACAGATACGCAGTATTTT. Its protein product is CASSWTDTDTQYF.

This clonotype has at least ten counts. The chain joins TRBV7-8 to TRBJ2-3; 8 positions agree with TRBD2. CDR3 length: 17 residues. The junction had 14 bases not matched to a gene; V was cut back by 5 bases and J by 4 bases. CDR1 and CDR2 from the germline V gene are SGHVS and FQNEAQ. CDR3: CASSPDLGRGASDTQYF. The CDR3 nucleotides read TGTGCCAGCAGCCCAGACTTAGGGCGGGGGGCATCAGATACGCAGTATTTT.

This clonotype was observed many times. V usage is TRBV5-1 and J usage is TRBJ2-2, with 9 bases identical to TRBD1. Germline V lookup: CDR1 SGHRS, CDR2 YFSETQ. The CDR3 sequence is 16 residues long. V shed 2 bases and J 4 bases; nucleotides not matched to a gene: 6. The CDR3 protein is CASSFLGTGSTGELFF. Here the CDR3 DNA reads TGCGCCAGCAGCTTCCTAGGGACAGGGAGCACCGGGGAGCTGTTTTTT.

This clonotype was recorded many times. The chain employs TRBV6-5 and TRBJ2-7; no definite D call. CDR3 size: 16 residues. The V end lost 3 bases, the J end lost 0 bases, and 15 bases lay between the germline ends. Germline lookup yields CDR1 MNHEY and CDR2 SVGAGI. The CDR3 region has the DNA TGTGCCAGCAGTTATCGGACCCTTCCAAACTCCTACGAGCAGTACTTC. It yields the protein CASSYRTLPNSYEQYF.

This clonotype was found many times. The chain recombines TRBV4-1 with TRBJ2-5; TRBD2 aligns across 7 bases. Trimming at V came to 0 bases and at J to 3 bases, leaving 7 bases not matched to a gene. Germline loops: CDR1 MGHRA, CDR2 YSYEKL. This CDR3 is built from 16 residues. CDR3 sequence reads: CASSQEASGNEETQYF. The CDR3 region has the DNA TGCGCCAGCAGCCAAGAAGCTAGCGGAAACGAAGAGACCCAGTACTTC.

The gene calls are TRBV12-2 and TRBJ1-1. TRBV12-2 is annotated as a pseudogene. CDR3 length: 15 amino acids. CDR3 sequence reads: CASRYPTGWISEAFF. The DNA for the CDR3 is TGTGCAAGTCGCTACCCCACGGGGTGGATATCTGAAGCTTTCTTT.

V gene TRBV7-2 combines with J gene TRBJ2-7; 8 nucleotides align to TRBD1. This CDR3 is built from 14 residues. CDR1 and CDR2 (germline): SGHTA, FQGNSA. V lost 5 bases, J lost 4 bases, and 7 bases stayed unmatched. CDR3 loop: CASSKVTGVYEQYF. The CDR3 DNA is TGTGCCAGCAGCAAAGTGACAGGGGTGTACGAGCAGTACTTC.

In this sample, this clonotype turned up many times. The chain couples TRBV7-9 to TRBJ2-5; D remains unclear. Germline-derived CDR1 and CDR2 are SEHNR and FQNEAQ (reference sequence). CDR3 size: 13 residues. V was pared by 3 bases and J by 4 bases, with 9 bases between. CDR3 DNA: TGTGCCAGCAGCTTGTGGGCAGGAGAGACCCAGTACTTC. It codes for CASSLWAGETQYF.

This clonotype was counted a few times. The rearrangement links TRBV6-1 to TRBJ2-2; a weak D match, TRBD1 (6 bases). V shed 4 bases and J shed 1 base, with 10 bases lying between them. The CDR3 covers 15 residues. In germline, CDR1 is MNHNS, CDR2 SASEGT. DNA of the CDR3: TGTGCCAGCAGTGCCGAGACAGGGAACACCGGGGAGCTGTTTTTT. It specifies CASSAETGNTGELFF.